This record covers a single T cell receptor (beta chain). Its target is not known. These data originate in a study of T cells in localized non-small cell lung cancer. Overall study findings and caveats: Among the top 100 tumor clones, a median around 62 appeared in adjacent lung. Sequence data derive from only one tumor region, so heterogeneity remains possible. Highest T cell clonality was seen in uninvolved adjacent lung, surpassing that measured in tumor.

V was clipped by 6 bases and J by 4 bases; unmatched bases: 7. CDR3 length: 14 residues. Germline CDR1 MNHGY, CDR2 SAAAGT. Each adjacent lung sample was taken at least 2 cm from the tumor margin and was free of atypia. Here immunoSEQ multiplex PCR was the method, and the copy in TCRdb shows in-frame clones only, minus some. This table has about 6,300 clones, roughly 15% appearing once. The chain has TRBV6-8 and TRBJ2-3, with 7 bases lining up with TRBD1. The sample in question was normal lung tissue next to the tumor, obtained before any cancer treatment. The TCR originated in a male donor at least 60 years old with stage II squamous cell lung carcinoma. In DNA form, the CDR3 reads TGTGCCAGCAGCCGGGACAGTTACGCAGATACGCAGTATTTT. This encodes CASSRDSYADTQYF.